The clone carrying this T cell receptor (beta chain) was seen a handful of times. Its antigen is not known. This entry comes from a study of CD8+ T cells in alopecia areata. About the study: Oral tofacitinib, 5 to 10 mg twice daily, was given in an open-label trial. Disease severity was quantified as SALT score of affected scalp area.

cDNA serving as the sequencing template came from extracted, reverse transcribed RNA. TCRdb keeps only in-frame clones here, not all; method: immunoSEQ multiplex PCR. The table has approximately 180,000 clones, roughly 60% seen once; the top ten hold 1.3%. Germline V gene data show CDR1 as SGHAT and CDR2 as FQNNGV. This CDR3 region has 14 residues. The V gene lost 4 bases and the J gene lost 2 bases, with 8 bases spanning the gap. Study-wide results and caveats: Scalp clonality decreased significantly with tofacitinib, and so did expanded CD8+ clones among the top 100. Many expanded lesional clones persisted during tofacitinib (in both scalp and blood).

Treatment here: oral pan-JAK inhibitor, 5-10 mg twice daily. The rearrangement links TRBV11-2 to TRBJ2-2, with D possibly matching TRBD2 (6 bases). The clonotype comes from a human donor with alopecia areata. The sample was CD4+ T cells sorted from blood, taken around week 47, from a patient treated with tofacitinib. The CDR3 spells CASSSGVNTGELFF. The CDR3 DNA reads TGTGCCAGCAGCTCGGGGGTAAACACCGGGGAGCTGTTTTTT. The variable domain in full, completed from reference TRBV11-2 and TRBJ2-2, reads EAGVAQSPRYKIIEKRQSVAFWCNPISGHATLYWYQQILGQGPKLLIQFQNNGVVDDSQLPKDRFSAERLKGVDSTLKIQPAKLEDSAVYLCASSSGVNTGELFFGEGSRLTVL.